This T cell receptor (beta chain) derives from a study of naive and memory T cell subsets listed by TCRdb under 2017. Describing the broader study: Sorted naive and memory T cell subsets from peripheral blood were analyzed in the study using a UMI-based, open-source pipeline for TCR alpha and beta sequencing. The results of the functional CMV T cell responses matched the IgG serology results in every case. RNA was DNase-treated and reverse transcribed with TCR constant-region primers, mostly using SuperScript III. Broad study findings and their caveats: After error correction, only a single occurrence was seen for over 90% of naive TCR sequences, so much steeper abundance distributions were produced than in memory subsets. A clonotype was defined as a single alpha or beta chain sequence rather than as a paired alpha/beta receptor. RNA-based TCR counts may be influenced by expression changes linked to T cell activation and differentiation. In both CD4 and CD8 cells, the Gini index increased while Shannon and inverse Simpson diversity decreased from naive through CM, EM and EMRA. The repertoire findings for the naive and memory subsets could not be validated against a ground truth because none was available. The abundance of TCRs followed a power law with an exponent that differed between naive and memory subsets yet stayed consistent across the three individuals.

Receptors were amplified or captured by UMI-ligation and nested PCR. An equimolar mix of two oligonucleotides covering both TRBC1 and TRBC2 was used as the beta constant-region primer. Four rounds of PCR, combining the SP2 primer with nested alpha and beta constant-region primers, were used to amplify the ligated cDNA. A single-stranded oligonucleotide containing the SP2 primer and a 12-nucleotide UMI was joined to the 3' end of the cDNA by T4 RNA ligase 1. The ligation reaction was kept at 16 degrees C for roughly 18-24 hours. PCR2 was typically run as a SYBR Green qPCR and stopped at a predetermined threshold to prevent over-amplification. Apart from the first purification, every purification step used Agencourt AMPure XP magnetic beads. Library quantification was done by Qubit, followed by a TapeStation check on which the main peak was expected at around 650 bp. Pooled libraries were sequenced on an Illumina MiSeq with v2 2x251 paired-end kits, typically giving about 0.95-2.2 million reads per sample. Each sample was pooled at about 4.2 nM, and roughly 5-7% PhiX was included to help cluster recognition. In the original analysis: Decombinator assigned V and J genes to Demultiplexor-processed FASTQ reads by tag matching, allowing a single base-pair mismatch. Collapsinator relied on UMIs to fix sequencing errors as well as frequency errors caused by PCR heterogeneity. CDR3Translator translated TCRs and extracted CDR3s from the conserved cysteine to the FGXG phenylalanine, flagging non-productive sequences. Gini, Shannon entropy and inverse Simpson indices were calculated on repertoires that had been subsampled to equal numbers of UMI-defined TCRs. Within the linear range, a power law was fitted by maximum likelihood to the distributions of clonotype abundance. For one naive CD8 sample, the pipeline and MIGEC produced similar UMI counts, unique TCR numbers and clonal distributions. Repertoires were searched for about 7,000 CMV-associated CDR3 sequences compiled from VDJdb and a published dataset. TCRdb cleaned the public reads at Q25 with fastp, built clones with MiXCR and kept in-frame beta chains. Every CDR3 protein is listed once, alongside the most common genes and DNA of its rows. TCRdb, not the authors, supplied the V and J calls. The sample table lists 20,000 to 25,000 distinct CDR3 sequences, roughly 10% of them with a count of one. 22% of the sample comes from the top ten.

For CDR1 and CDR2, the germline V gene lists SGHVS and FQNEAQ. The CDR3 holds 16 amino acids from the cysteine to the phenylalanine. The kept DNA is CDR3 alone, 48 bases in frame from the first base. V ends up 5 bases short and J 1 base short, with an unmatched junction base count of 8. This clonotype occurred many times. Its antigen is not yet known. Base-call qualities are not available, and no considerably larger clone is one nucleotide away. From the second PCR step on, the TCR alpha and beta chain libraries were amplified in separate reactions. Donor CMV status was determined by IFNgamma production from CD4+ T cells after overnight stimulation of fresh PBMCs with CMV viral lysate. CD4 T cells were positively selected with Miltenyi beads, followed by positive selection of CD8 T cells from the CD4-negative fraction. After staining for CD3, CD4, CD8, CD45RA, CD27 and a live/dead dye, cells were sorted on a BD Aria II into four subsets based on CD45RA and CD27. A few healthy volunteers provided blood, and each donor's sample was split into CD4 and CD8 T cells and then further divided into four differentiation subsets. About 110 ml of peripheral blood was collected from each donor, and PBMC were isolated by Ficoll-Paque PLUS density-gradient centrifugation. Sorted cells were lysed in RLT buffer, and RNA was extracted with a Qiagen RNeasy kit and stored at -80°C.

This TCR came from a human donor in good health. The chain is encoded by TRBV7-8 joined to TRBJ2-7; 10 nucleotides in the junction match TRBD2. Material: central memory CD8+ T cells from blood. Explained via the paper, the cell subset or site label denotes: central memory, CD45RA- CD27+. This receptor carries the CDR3 CASSRRLAGRSYEQYF. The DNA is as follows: TGTGCCAGCAGCCGTAGACTAGCGGGTCGGTCCTACGAGCAGTACTTC.